This TCR beta chain was captured in a study of T cell changes during pregnancy in multiple sclerosis. The CDR3 runs 14 residues. Germline loops: CDR1 KGHSH, CDR2 LQKENI. Trimming took 6 bases from V and 3 from J; bases not matched to a gene: 8. Here immunoSEQ multiplex PCR was the method, and the copy in TCRdb shows in-frame clones only, minus some. The table lists around 100,000 clones, around 94% of them singletons, with around 0.84% in the top ten. This TCR was recovered from a female donor with multiple sclerosis, enrolled in a pregnancy study. This specimen consisted of peripheral blood, obtained after pregnancy. The chain is built from TRBV18 and TRBJ2-7; 7 bases align to TRBD1. The CDR3 reads CASSLNRGGYEQYF. CDR3 in DNA: TGTGCCAGCTCTCTAAACAGGGGTGGCTACGAGCAGTACTTC.